These 25 T cell receptor beta chains were sequenced from one sample in a study of cytomegalovirus exposure and HLA in healthy donors. Use of 60 Vbeta and 13 Jbeta primers characterized the PCR. Clones were sequenced by immunoSEQ multiplex PCR, and TCRdb holds only the in-frame ones, with some missing. The data contain over 110,000 clones, 82% of them singletons. The sample was PBMCs. These TCRs come from a male donor in good health and CMV-seronegative.

In this sample, this clone turned up a few times. The chain carries TRBV5-1 and TRBJ2-7; 8 nucleotides align to TRBD1. Trimming removed 1 base from V and 2 bases from J; junction bases left unmatched: 5. Germline assignment: CDR1 SGHRS and CDR2 YFSETQ. The CDR3 covers 15 residues. This CDR3 reads CASSLSTGGPYEQYF. CDR3 DNA sequence: TGCGCCAGCAGCTTGTCCACAGGGGGACCCTACGAGCAGTACTTC.

This clone was observed a handful of times. This sequence joins TRBV7-3 and TRBJ1-1; D remains ambiguous. Trimming took off 6 bases at V and 1 base at J, with 15 bases between the two ends. The CDR3 has 15 amino acids. From germline, CDR1 is SGHTA and CDR2 FQGTGA. CDR3 in amino acids: CASRPGVSENTEAFF. The CDR3 DNA follows: TGTGCCAGCAGACCCGGGGTATCGGAGAACACTGAAGCTTTCTTT.

The chain couples TRBV2 to TRBJ2-2, with 7 bases aligning to TRBD2. Germline V gene lookup returns CDR1 SNHLY and CDR2 FYNNEI. J gave up 7 bases and V 6 bases, and 5 bases lay outside the gene matches. This CDR3 is 13 amino acids long. The DNA for the CDR3 is TGTGCCAGCAGGGGGGAGGGTGGCGGGGAGCTGTTTTTT. It translates to CASRGEGGGELFF.

This chain uses TRBV28 with TRBJ2-3; D ambiguous. The CDR3 loop spans 12 amino acids. Per germline, CDR1 MDHEN and CDR2 SYDVKM. Trimming took off 2 bases at V and 6 bases at J, with 6 bases between the two ends. The CDR3, as DNA: TGTGCCAGCAGTTTAGCAGCGGATACGCAGTATTTT. As protein: CASSLAADTQYF.

This chain links TRBV5-1 with TRBJ2-4, with TRBD1 matching over 7 bases. The CDR3 is made up of 18 amino acids. The germline gives CDR1 SGHRS, CDR2 YFSETQ. Trimming removed 0 bases from V and 0 bases from J; junction bases left unmatched: 9. The CDR3 region has the DNA TGCGCCAGCAGCTTGGACAGGGGCTGGAGAATAGCCAAAAACATTCAGTACTTC. Protein product: CASSLDRGWRIAKNIQYF.

The chain recombines TRBV18 with TRBJ2-1; maybe TRBD1 (5 bases). V was trimmed by 1 base and J by 2 bases, leaving 9 bases between them. Germline V CDR1 and CDR2: KGHSH, LQKENI. The CDR3 has 15 residues. CDR3 sequence: CASSPQDTAYNEQFF. The DNA of the CDR3 is TGTGCCAGCTCACCACAGGACACAGCCTACAATGAGCAGTTCTTC.

The chain carries TRBV2 and TRBJ2-7; D perhaps matches TRBD2 (6 bases). CDR1 and CDR2 (germline): SNHLY, FYNNEI. V was clipped by 3 bases and J by 0 bases, with 12 bases between them. The CDR3 runs to 15 residues. The CDR3 protein is CASSEREDGSYEQYF. CDR3 DNA: TGTGCCAGCAGTGAGAGGGAGGACGGCTCCTACGAGCAGTACTTC.

This rearrangement joins TRBV19 to TRBJ2-2; 12 nucleotides line up with TRBD2. Germline assignment: CDR1 LNHDA and CDR2 SQIVND (reference sequence). The CDR3 has 18 amino acids. Trimming removed 7 bases from V and 2 bases from J; junction bases left unmatched: 11. CDR3 amino acids: CASTPPGTSGPNTGELFF. DNA for the CDR3: TGTGCCAGTACCCCCCCCGGGACTAGCGGGCCTAACACCGGGGAGCTGTTTTTT.

J is TRBJ1-1 and V is TRBV5-4; D unclear. This CDR3 is built from 13 residues. CDR1 and CDR2 (germline): SGHNT, YYREEE (reference sequence). Deletions cut 7 bases from V and 1 base from J, with 11 bases between. The CDR3 here is CASHPPGNTEAFF. The CDR3 nucleotides read TGTGCCAGCCACCCTCCGGGGAACACTGAAGCTTTCTTT.

DNA for the CDR3: TGTGCCAGCAGTTCATATGGGGCGCCGGCTAACTATGGCTACACCTTC. Protein product: CASSSYGAPANYGYTF. V is TRBV6-5 and J is TRBJ1-2; TRBD1 might be the D (5 bases). V was trimmed by 4 bases and J by 0 bases, leaving 15 bases between them. The CDR3 covers 16 residues. From germline, CDR1 is MNHEY and CDR2 SVGAGI.

The chain has TRBV4-2 and TRBJ2-5; TRBD2 matches 7 bases. Per the germline V gene, CDR1 is LGHNA and CDR2 is YNFKEQ. The CDR3 is 19 residues long. Trimming removed 1 base from V and 4 bases from J; junction bases left unmatched: 18. The CDR3, as DNA: TGTGCCAGCAGCCAAGGGGGAGGGTGGGGGAGTTCAGAGGGAGAGACCCAGTACTTC. This translates into CASSQGGGWGSSEGETQYF.

The CDR3 region has the DNA TGTGCCAGCAGCTTGGTATCGGGGGGCTACACTGAAGCTTTCTTT. It is translated as CASSLVSGGYTEAFF. The chain combines TRBV5-4 with TRBJ1-1; tentative D call: TRBD1 (6 bases). Germline CDR1 is SGHNT and CDR2 is YYREEE (reference sequence). V was cut by 0 bases and J by 3 bases, with 12 bases left in between. The CDR3 runs 15 residues.

The chain uses TRBV9 and TRBJ2-2; 7 bases map to TRBD2. This CDR3 region has 16 residues. V shed 4 bases and J 1 base; nucleotides not matched to a gene: 7. Germline V lookup: CDR1 SGDLS, CDR2 YYNGEE. The CDR3 loop reads CASSPRSSGNTGELFF. Here the CDR3 DNA reads TGTGCCAGCAGCCCCCGGTCTAGCGGGAACACCGGGGAGCTGTTTTTT.

This clone was seen a handful of times. The J gene is TRBJ2-6, the V gene TRBV19; D is ambiguous. Germline V gene sequence: CDR1 LNHDA, CDR2 SQIVND (reference sequence). Trimming cost V 5 bases and J 0 bases, with 14 bases left between them. This CDR3 region has 17 residues. DNA of the CDR3: TGTGCCAGTAGTGTCGACATACCAGGCTCTGGGGCCAACGTCCTGACTTTC. Translation: CASSVDIPGSGANVLTF. The full variable domain, with the rest looked up from reference TRBV19 and TRBJ2-6, is DGGITQSPKYLFRKEGQNVTLSCEQNLNHDAMYWYRQDPGQGLRLIYYSQIVNDFQKGDIAEGYSVSREKKESFPLTVTSAQKNPTAFYLCASSVDIPGSGANVLTFGAGSRLTVL.

This sequence joins TRBV7-2 and TRBJ2-7, with D possibly TRBD2 on 6 matching bases. The V end lost 0 bases, the J end lost 0 bases, and 9 bases lay between the germline ends. The CDR3 consists of 15 residues. Germline CDR1 SGHTA, CDR2 FQGNSA. CDR3 nucleotides: TGTGCCAGCAGCTTAGCCGGGGGTGTCTCCTACGAGCAGTACTTC. As protein: CASSLAGGVSYEQYF.

The chain is built from TRBV7-9 and TRBJ2-7, with 9 nucleotides matching TRBD1. This CDR3 has 15 amino acids. CDR1 SEHNR and CDR2 FQNEAQ come from the germline V gene (reference sequence). V was clipped by 5 bases and J by 1 base; unmatched bases: 6. The CDR3 DNA reads as TGTGCCAGCAGCCCCACCGGACAGGGGTCCTACGAGCAGTACTTC. Translation gives CASSPTGQGSYEQYF. Full variable domain (missing parts from reference TRBV7-9 and TRBJ2-7): DTGVSQNPRHKITKRGQNVTFRCDPISEHNRLYWYRQTLGQGPEFLTYFQNEAQLEKSRLLSDRFSAERPKGSFSTLEIQRTEQGDSAMYLCASSPTGQGSYEQYFGPGTRLTVT.

This sequence joins TRBV9 and TRBJ1-1; 9 bases line up with TRBD1. The junction had 9 bases not matched to a gene; V was cut back by 6 bases and J by 6 bases. This CDR3 contains 14 residues. From germline, CDR1 is SGDLS and CDR2 YYNGEE. DNA for the CDR3: TGTGCCAGCAACCCGACAGGGGGAAAGGCTGAAGCTTTCTTT. Its protein is CASNPTGGKAEAFF.

This clone was picked up a small number of times. The genes are TRBV5-5 and TRBJ2-7; D may be TRBD2 (6 bases). From germline, CDR1 is SGHKS and CDR2 YYEKEE (reference sequence). Trimming stripped 3 bases from V and 0 bases from J, with 19 bases between. CDR3 length equals 17 residues. CDR3 in DNA: TGTGCCAGCAGCTGGGGGACCCTCCGGGACTCCTCCTACGAGCAGTACTTC. This translates into CASSWGTLRDSSYEQYF.

The rearrangement links TRBV4-1 to TRBJ1-2; tentative D call: TRBD1 (6 bases). The V gene's germline CDR1 is MGHRA and CDR2 YSYEKL. The CDR3 extends over 15 amino acids. V was clipped by 6 bases and J by 2 bases, with 16 bases between them. CDR3: CASRSLGTRNYGYTF. CDR3 in DNA: TGCGCCAGCAGGTCCCTCGGGACACGAAACTATGGCTACACCTTC.

CDR3: CASKYTGVKINEQYF. For the CDR3, the DNA is TGTGCCAGCAAATATACCGGGGTTAAAATTAACGAGCAGTACTTC. The rearrangement joins TRBV28 to TRBJ2-7; D may be TRBD2 (5 bases). This CDR3 is built from 15 residues. Germline CDR1 reads MDHEN; CDR2 reads SYDVKM. The ends were cut back, 7 bases at V and 5 bases at J, with 21 bases in the middle.

The chain has TRBV25-1 and TRBJ2-7; 11 bases line up with TRBD1. The CDR3 length is 13 residues. Germline lookup yields CDR1 MGHDK and CDR2 SYGVNS. J was trimmed by 9 bases and V by 4 bases; bases with no gene match: 5. For the CDR3, the DNA is TGTGCCAGCAGTGGCGGACAGGGGGCGGCGCAGTACTTC. Protein product: CASSGGQGAAQYF.

V gene TRBV2 combines with J gene TRBJ1-2; no clear D gene. V gave up 7 bases and J gave up 5 bases, with 14 bases separating them. CDR3 length: 13 amino acids. Germline V CDR1 and CDR2: SNHLY, FYNNEI. The CDR3 bases are TGTGCCAGCAAAGGCGGGGTGGGATATGGCTACACCTTC. Translated, it gives CASKGGVGYGYTF.

This clone was recorded once. The rearrangement joins TRBV27 to TRBJ1-5, with a tentative D call TRBD1 (5 bases). The CDR3 is 15 residues long. V gave up 5 bases and J gave up 5 bases, with 16 bases separating them. CDR1 and CDR2 (germline): MNHEY, SMNVEV (reference sequence). The CDR3 DNA follows: TGTGCCAGCAGTCCCTCGACAGTAGCTCATCAGCCCCAGCATTTT. The encoded protein is CASSPSTVAHQPQHF.

The V and J genes are TRBV4-2 and TRBJ2-7; TRBD2 matches 10 bases. V was clipped by 0 bases and J by 1 base; unmatched bases: 0. The length of the CDR3 is 15 residues. In germline, CDR1 is LGHNA, CDR2 YNFKEQ. DNA of the CDR3: TGTGCCAGCAGCCAAGAACTAGCGGGATCCTACGAGCAGTACTTC. As protein: CASSQELAGSYEQYF.

The V and J genes are TRBV4-3 and TRBJ2-1; D is possibly TRBD1 (5 bases). The CDR3 sequence is 16 residues long. Trimming pared 1 base from V and 2 bases from J, leaving 12 bases between. Germline values: CDR1 LGHNA, CDR2 YSLEER. The CDR3 nucleotides read TGCGCCAGCAGCCAAGCGCCTCCAGGGACCTACAATGAGCAGTTCTTC. The encoded protein is CASSQAPPGTYNEQFF.